This T cell receptor (beta chain) was retrieved from a study of OX40 agonist ivuxolimab in advanced cancers. The study, taken as a whole, reports: Certain nonresponders additionally had low normalized T-cell clonal expansion. In the 0.1-3.0 mg/kg groups, partial responders showed among the lowest expansion.

Germline V gene sequence: CDR1 SQVTM, CDR2 ANQGSEA. The CDR3 spans 13 residues. V lost 4 bases and J lost 0; bases outside the gene matches: 2. TCRdb's table, derived via immunoSEQ multiplex PCR, lists solely in-frame clones and lacks some. The repertoire holds 90,000 to 100,000 clones, around 85% seen once, with 3.5% to 4% in the top ten. With respect to this clone: Its antigen is currently unknown.

The origin of this receptor is an adult with an advanced solid tumor such as melanoma, head and neck, liver or kidney cancer. The material sequenced was CD4+ or CD8+ T cells sorted from blood, taken in a trial of the OX40 agonist ivuxolimab. The chain has TRBV29-1 and TRBJ1-1, with TRBD1 matching 7 bases. CDR3 nucleotides: TGCAGCGTTGGGACAGGCCTGAACACTGAAGCTTTCTTT. This translates into CSVGTGLNTEAFF.